The next 17 T cell receptor beta chains were all read from a single sample in a study of sequential checkpoint blockade in melanoma (dated by TCRdb to between 2017 and 2020). The treatment or condition label of this sample denotes: randomized to nivolumab then ipilimumab (arm A) or the reverse (arm B). The library was produced with the immunoSEQ multiplex PCR assay. The source is immuneACCESS, and TCRdb retained only in-frame sequences with V and J called. Part of the clones is not carried over; for the studies checked, unresolved V genes explain less than half of this, and the remainder is unexplained. This sample lists 34,000 or so clones; 82% were detected once. About 20% of the sample comes from the top ten. This specimen was CD8+ T cells sorted from blood (inferred from file names), taken from a patient given nivolumab and ipilimumab in sequence. The origin of the receptors is a human donor with melanoma.

The V and J genes are TRBV9 and TRBJ2-5; the match to TRBD1 covers 9 bases. The CDR3 loop spans 15 amino acids. Trimming removed 4 bases from V and 4 bases from J; junction bases left unmatched: 8. Looked up from germline, CDR1 is SGDLS and CDR2 is YYNGEE. The CDR3 nucleotides read TGTGCCAGCAGCACCTGGACAGGGGAAAGAGAGACCCAGTACTTC. Translation: CASSTWTGERETQYF.

This rearrangement joins TRBV2 to TRBJ2-5, with 10 bases lining up with TRBD2. CDR3 length: 14 residues. Trimming cost V 6 bases and J 5 bases; bases outside gene matches: 6. Germline-derived CDR1 and CDR2 are SNHLY and FYNNEI. The CDR3 is CASRTSGGDETQYF. The CDR3, as DNA: TGTGCCAGCAGAACCAGCGGGGGGGATGAGACCCAGTACTTC.

The CDR3 loop reads CASSEFPRGGGEQFF. CDR3 nucleotide sequence: TGTGCCAGCAGTGAATTTCCCCGCGGGGGCGGTGAGCAGTTCTTC. The V and J genes are TRBV6-1 and TRBJ2-1, with a weak D call TRBD2 (7 bases). Per germline, CDR1 MNHNS and CDR2 SASEGT. V lost 2 bases and J 9 bases, leaving 17 bases between the germline ends. The CDR3 consists of 15 residues.

The rearrangement links TRBV5-5 to TRBJ2-7, with 7 bases matching TRBD2. Germline assignment: CDR1 SGHKS and CDR2 YYEKEE (reference sequence). The CDR3 length is 13 residues. J lost 2 bases, V lost 7 bases, and 6 bases had no gene match. The CDR3 loop reads CASGLAETYEQYF. In DNA, the CDR3 is TGTGCCAGCGGCCTAGCGGAGACCTACGAGCAGTACTTC.

The chain uses TRBV4-3 and TRBJ2-2, with D possibly being TRBD2 (6 bases). Trimming took off 1 base at V and 4 bases at J, with 22 bases between the two ends. Germline CDR1 is LGHNA and CDR2 is YSLEER. The CDR3 length is 19 residues. The CDR3 sequence: CASSQGIGGLEGITGELFF. CDR3 sequence (DNA): TGCGCCAGCAGCCAAGGAATTGGTGGCTTGGAGGGTATCACCGGGGAGCTGTTTTTT.

The chain recombines TRBV6-1 with TRBJ2-6, with a weak D call TRBD2 (5 bases). Trimming left V 4 bases short and J 2 bases short, with 9 bases between. CDR1 is MNHNS and CDR2 is SASEGT in the germline V gene. The CDR3 loop spans 15 amino acids. The CDR3 sequence: CASSVHGAGANVLTF. The CDR3 bases are TGTGCCAGCAGTGTGCACGGGGCTGGGGCCAACGTCCTGACTTTC.

This chain joins TRBV5-8 and TRBJ2-7; D may be TRBD2 (7 bases). The V end was cut by 4 bases, the J end by 3 bases, with 17 bases between. Germline V CDR1 and CDR2: SGHTS, YDEGEE. This CDR3 is 15 amino acids long. The CDR3 reads CASSGGGSADYEQYF. In nucleotides, the CDR3 is TGTGCCAGCAGCGGGGGGGGCAGTGCGGACTACGAGCAGTACTTC.

J is TRBJ2-7 and V is TRBV27; D is possibly TRBD2 (6 bases). This CDR3 is built from 15 residues. The V gene lost 5 bases and the J gene lost 0 bases, with 14 bases spanning the gap. CDR1 and CDR2 (germline): MNHEY, SMNVEV (reference sequence). CDR3 amino acids: CASSPGLISSYEQYF. The CDR3 nucleotides are TGTGCCAGCAGTCCGGGACTTATAAGCTCCTACGAGCAGTACTTC.

The chain recombines TRBV5-1 with TRBJ1-2, with TRBD1 as a possible D gene (5 bases). V lost 5 bases and J 3 bases, leaving 11 bases between the germline ends. The germline gives CDR1 SGHRS, CDR2 YFSETQ. This CDR3 has 13 amino acids. Written as DNA, the CDR3 is TGCGCCAGCAGACCAGGGAGGGACTATGGCTACACCTTC. Encoded protein: CASRPGRDYGYTF. The full variable domain, rest sourced from reference TRBV5-1 and TRBJ1-2, is KAGVTQTPRYLIKTRGQQVTLSCSPISGHRSVSWYQQTPGQGLQFLFEYFSETQRNKGNFPGRFSGRQFSNSRSEMNVSTLELGDSALYLCASRPGRDYGYTFGSGTRLTVV.

This clone was seen more than once but under ten times. V and J are TRBV10-3 and TRBJ2-1; 8 bases align to TRBD1. The CDR3 runs 14 residues. The J segment lost 5 bases and the V segment lost 5 bases, leaving 5 bases of the junction unmatched. Per the germline V gene, CDR1 is ENHRY and CDR2 is SYGVKD. CDR3 region: CAISRTGTDNEQFF. In DNA form, the CDR3 reads TGTGCCATCAGTAGGACAGGGACAGACAATGAGCAGTTCTTC.

The chain recombines TRBV13 with TRBJ2-7, with 12 bases matching TRBD2. Germline CDR1 reads PRHDT; CDR2 reads FYEKMQ (reference sequence). The CDR3 is made up of 16 amino acids. Trimming removed 4 bases from V and 3 bases from J; junction bases left unmatched: 7. Written as DNA, the CDR3 is TGTGCCAGCAGCTCCCGACTAGCGGGAGCGGACTACGAGCAGTACTTC. Protein sequence: CASSSRLAGADYEQYF.

V is TRBV6-5 and J is TRBJ2-7, with D possibly being TRBD1 (6 bases). The CDR3 loop spans 14 amino acids. The V gene lost 6 bases and the J gene lost 6 bases, with 18 bases spanning the gap. The germline gives CDR1 MNHEY, CDR2 SVGAGI. This chain's CDR3 is CASSLREQGREQYF. DNA for the CDR3: TGTGCCAGCAGCCTCAGAGAACAGGGACGCGAGCAGTACTTC.

V is TRBV13 and J is TRBJ1-2; D remains unclear. V shed 1 base and J shed 4 bases, with 10 bases lying between them. CDR3 length: 14 amino acids. Germline values: CDR1 PRHDT, CDR2 FYEKMQ (reference sequence). The CDR3 nucleotides read TGTGCCAGCAGCTTAGTTCGAGTTAGCTATGGCTACACCTTC. This gives the protein CASSLVRVSYGYTF.

V gene TRBV27 combines with J gene TRBJ1-1, with D possibly matching TRBD1 (6 bases). The germline V gene has CDR1 MNHEY and CDR2 SMNVEV (reference sequence). The V and J ends lost 1 base and 4 bases respectively, with 13 bases between them. This CDR3 is built from 15 residues. The CDR3 is CASSLLAGDLTEAFF. CDR3 nucleotides: TGTGCCAGCAGTTTATTGGCAGGGGACCTCACTGAAGCTTTCTTT.

This clone was seen just once. The J gene is TRBJ1-5, the V gene TRBV28, with 10 bases lining up with TRBD1. The CDR3 is 18 residues long. Germline lookup yields CDR1 MDHEN and CDR2 SYDVKM. Trimming cost V 6 bases and J 2 bases; bases outside gene matches: 13. CDR3 nucleotides: TGTGCCAGCAGGTTAGGACAGGGGGTCAGTTATGGCAATCAGCCCCAGCATTTT. Its translation is CASRLGQGVSYGNQPQHF.

The rearrangement links TRBV5-8 to TRBJ2-7; no reliable D call. Germline-derived CDR1 and CDR2 are SGHTS and YDEGEE. Trimming took off 0 bases at V and 3 bases at J, with 13 bases between the two ends. The CDR3 extends over 15 amino acids. CDR3 sequence: CASSLAGRPGYEQYF. The CDR3 coding sequence is TGTGCCAGCAGCTTGGCCGGAAGACCGGGCTACGAGCAGTACTTC.

The chain links TRBV9 to TRBJ2-7; TRBD2 agrees at 11 bases. V shed 3 bases, J shed 2 bases, and the junction held 7 bases outside the gene matches. The CDR3 is made up of 16 amino acids. Germline V gene data show CDR1 as SGDLS and CDR2 as YYNGEE. CDR3 sequence (DNA): TGTGCCAGCAGCGCGGGGACTAGCGGAACCACCTACGAGCAGTACTTC. Amino acids: CASSAGTSGTTYEQYF.